Following are 12 T cell receptor beta chains from one sample sequenced in a study of blood T cells in healthy people across ages. Combining a sample-barcoded 5' primer with a J-beta primer mix, a second PCR ran for roughly 7 to 12 cycles. TCRdb re-called the 5' RACE reads with MiXCR, one entry per CDR3 protein. The sample carries some 1 million distinct CDR3 sequences, more than 35% recorded once. Sample: blood. Source of these receptors: a woman between 55 and 75 years old in good health.

CDR3 protein: CASSSHWDLEEQYF. For the CDR3, the DNA is TGCGCCAGCAGCTCCCACTGGGACTTGGAGGAGCAGTACTTC. V gene TRBV5-1 combines with J gene TRBJ2-7; the D gene is possibly TRBD2 (6 bases). Trimming pared 3 bases from V and 7 bases from J, leaving 17 bases between. The CDR3 has 14 residues. CDR1 is SGHRS and CDR2 is YFSETQ in the germline V gene.

The chain employs TRBV9 and TRBJ2-1, with 15 bases that match TRBD2. Unmatched junction bases numbered 7, after V lost 4 bases and J lost 5 bases. The germline V gene encodes CDR1 SGDLS and CDR2 YYNGEE. The CDR3 is made up of 17 amino acids. The CDR3 DNA reads TGTGCCAGCAGCCCCGGGACTAGCGGGAGGTTTAACAATGAGCAGTTCTTC. It specifies CASSPGTSGRFNNEQFF.

In its sample, this clonotype was seen many times. The rearrangement links TRBV29-1 to TRBJ2-5, with D perhaps assigned TRBD1 or TRBD2 (5 bases each). Trimming pared 5 bases from V and 0 bases from J, leaving 7 bases between. Germline lookup yields CDR1 SQVTM and CDR2 ANQGSEA. CDR3 length equals 12 residues. CDR3 residues: CSVLGDQETQYF. CDR3 DNA: TGCAGCGTTTTGGGGGACCAAGAGACCCAGTACTTC.

This sequence joins TRBV10-3 and TRBJ1-5; D is possibly TRBD1 (6 bases). V was trimmed by 2 bases and J by 5 bases, leaving 13 bases between them. The CDR3 totals 15 residues. From germline, CDR1 is ENHRY and CDR2 SYGVKD. The CDR3 DNA is TGTGCCATCAGTGAGCCGGGACAAGGCGATCAGCCCCAGCATTTT. As protein: CAISEPGQGDQPQHF.

V gene TRBV12-3 or TRBV12-4 combines with J gene TRBJ2-1, with D possibly matching TRBD2 (7 bases). The DNA end is a closer match to TRBJ2-7, so the J assignment may be wrong. The length of the CDR3 is 16 residues. This CDR3 is CASSRGAGTSYNEQYF. The CDR3, as DNA: TGTGCCAGCAGTCGGGGGGCAGGGACCTCCTACAATGAGCAGTACTTC.

The gene calls are TRBV4-2 and TRBJ2-4, with 8 bases that match TRBD2. The CDR3 length is 19 residues. The trim removed 3 bases at V and 0 bases at J, leaving 13 bases unmatched. Germline CDR1 and CDR2: LGHNA and YNFKEQ. The CDR3 DNA reads as TGTGCCAGCAGCCACCTATCGGTTCGGGGGGGGATAGCCAAAAACATTCAGTACTTC. Translating it yields CASSHLSVRGGIAKNIQYF.

This clonotype showed up just a few times. The chain links TRBV7-2 to TRBJ2-1; a possible D gene is TRBD2 (6 bases). Germline CDR1 SGHTA, CDR2 FQGNSA. This CDR3 is built from 17 residues. V lost 0 bases, J lost 9 bases, and 21 bases lay in between. For the CDR3, the DNA is TGTGCCAGCAGCTTAGCAAGGGACTCTTTCGCCCTGAGTGAGCAGTTCTTC. This translates into CASSLARDSFALSEQFF. The whole variable domain, filled in from reference TRBV7-2 and TRBJ2-1, reads GAGVSQSPSNKVTEKGKDVELRCDPISGHTALYWYRQSLGQGLEFLIYFQGNSAPDKSGLPSDRFSAERTGGSVSTLTIQRTQQEDSAVYLCASSLARDSFALSEQFFGPGTRLTVL.

Regarding this clonotype: A read error may produce the germline difference seen at one junction end. The genes are TRBV5-5 and TRBJ2-3, with TRBD1 matching over 7 bases. Germline loops: CDR1 SGHKS, CDR2 YYEKEE (reference sequence). The CDR3 consists of 15 residues. The CDR3 spells CTSSASTGSTDTQYF. CDR3 in DNA: TGTACCAGCAGCGCCTCGACAGGGTCCACAGATACGCAGTATTTT. Using reference TRBV5-5 and TRBJ2-3 for the parts outside the CDR3, the full variable domain is DAGVTQSPTHLIKTRGQQVTLRCSPISGHKSVSWYQQVLGQGPQFIFQYYEKEERGRGNFPDRFSARQFPNYSSELNVNALLLGDSALYLCTSSASTGSTDTQYFGPGTRLTVL.

This clonotype was counted between two and nine times. This chain uses TRBV12-3 or TRBV12-4 with TRBJ1-5, with 7 bases fitting TRBD1. V was pared by 5 bases and J by 2 bases, with 6 bases of the junction left unmatched. This CDR3 is built from 15 residues. CDR3 residues: CASSQQGKGNQPQHF. CDR3 coding DNA: TGTGCCAGCAGTCAACAGGGGAAGGGCAATCAGCCCCAGCATTTT.

This clonotype was seen a few times. V usage is TRBV12-3 or TRBV12-4 and J usage is TRBJ2-6; no clear D. CDR3 length: 14 amino acids. V lost 6 bases, J lost 4 bases, and 10 bases lay in between. The CDR3 sequence is CASSDPSGANVLTF. CDR3 sequence (DNA): TGTGCCAGCAGCGACCCGTCCGGGGCCAACGTCCTGACTTTC.

The chain couples TRBV9 to TRBJ2-1, with 11 nucleotides matching TRBD1. Germline loops: CDR1 SGDLS, CDR2 YYNGEE. This CDR3 has 16 residues. The V segment lost 4 bases and the J segment 6 bases; nucleotides outside the gene matches: 9. The CDR3 sequence: CASSPGIGQGANEQFF. The CDR3 DNA sequence: TGTGCCAGCAGCCCCGGAATCGGACAGGGGGCCAATGAGCAGTTCTTC.

This clonotype was counted between two and nine times. The chain employs TRBV10-3 and TRBJ2-5; D is perhaps TRBD1 (6 bases). The CDR3 consists of 14 residues. V shed 6 bases and J shed 2 bases, with 13 bases lying between them. CDR1 ENHRY and CDR2 SYGVKD come from the germline V gene. The CDR3: CAIRPPGQQETQYF. The CDR3 DNA is TGTGCCATCAGACCTCCGGGACAACAAGAGACCCAGTACTTC.